This entry concerns a single T cell receptor (beta chain). What it recognizes is unknown. Clones were sequenced by immunoSEQ multiplex PCR, and TCRdb holds only the in-frame ones, with some missing. The table shows about 120,000 clones, with roughly 57% occurring only once. The source of the sample is a study of cytotoxic CD8 clonotypes in ibrutinib-treated CLL. Study details: Included were about 11 relapsed/refractory and 15 treatment-naive patients, of whom about 18 were IGHV unmutated. Study-wide results and limits: Progressing patients had sampling times that differed from those of sustained-remission patients. While tracking circulating CD8+ T-cell counts, baseline clonality exceeded that of age-matched healthy donors. At ibrutinib response, clonality increased, and at progression it declined back toward baseline.

This CDR3 has 14 residues. Germline CDR1 is SGHTA and CDR2 is FQGNSA. Trimming stripped 3 bases from V and 4 bases from J, with 13 bases between. The sequence derives from a human donor with chronic lymphocytic leukemia. The chain couples TRBV7-2 to TRBJ2-7, with a weak D call TRBD1 (6 bases). This sample comprised PBMCs, obtained after 24 months of ibrutinib treatment. Here the CDR3 DNA reads TGTGCCAGCAGCTTCATACAGGGTAGTTACGAGCAGTACTTC. It encodes CASSFIQGSYEQYF.